The present entry profiles one T cell receptor beta chain with its context. These data come from a study of blood T cell repertoires in COVID-19. Study context: Acute-phase and convalescent COVID-19 samples originated in the United States, Italy and Spain.

Using immunoSEQ multiplex PCR, the repertoire was profiled, and TCRdb retains in-frame clones only, with some absent. The table lists about 66,000 clones, roughly 77% of them singletons. Germline values: CDR1 KGHSH, CDR2 LQKENI. V gave up 0 bases and J gave up 4 bases; unmatched junction bases: 6. This CDR3 region has 16 residues. The V and J genes are TRBV18 and TRBJ1-2; 9 bases are shared with TRBD1. Sequencing was carried out using peripheral blood. The TCR originated in a human donor in a cohort sampled during active COVID-19. The CDR3: CASSPPRGQGSYGYTF. The DNA of the CDR3 is TGTGCCAGCTCACCACCGAGGGGACAGGGTTCCTATGGCTACACCTTC.